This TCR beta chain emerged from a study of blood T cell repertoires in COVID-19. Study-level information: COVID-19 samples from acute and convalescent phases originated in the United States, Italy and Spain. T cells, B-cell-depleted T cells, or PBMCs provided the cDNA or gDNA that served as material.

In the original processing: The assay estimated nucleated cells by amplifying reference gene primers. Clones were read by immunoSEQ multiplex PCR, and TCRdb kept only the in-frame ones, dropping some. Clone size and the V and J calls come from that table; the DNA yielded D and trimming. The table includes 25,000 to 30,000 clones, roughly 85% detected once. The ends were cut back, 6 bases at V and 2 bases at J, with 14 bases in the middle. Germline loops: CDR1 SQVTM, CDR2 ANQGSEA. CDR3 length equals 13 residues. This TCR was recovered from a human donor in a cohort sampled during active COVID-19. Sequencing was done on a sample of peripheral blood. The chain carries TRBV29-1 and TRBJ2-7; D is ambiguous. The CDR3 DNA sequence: TGCAGCGTAGACTCTCAAAGTCCCTACGAGCAGTACTTC. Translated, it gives CSVDSQSPYEQYF.